The sequence of this T cell receptor (beta chain) was determined in a study of CD8 T cells in Susac syndrome. Study-level findings and limits: The study acknowledged a relatively small number of individuals in its TCR sequencing and HLA analysis.

This CDR3 is 20 amino acids long. Looked up from germline, CDR1 is GTSNPN and CDR2 is SVGIG (reference sequence). The V and J ends lost 0 bases and 1 base respectively, with 25 bases between them. Concerning this clonotype: The antigen remains undetermined.

The RNA input was roughly 0.45 to 1 ug, and it was reverse transcribed with random hexamers. TCRdb recomputed calls from the immunoSEQ multiplex PCR reads with MiXCR, one row per CDR3 protein. This table holds about 180,000 distinct CDR3 sequences, approximately 96% found once. The specimen sequenced was CD4+ T cells from PBMCs. The rearrangement uses TRBV30 and TRBJ1-5, with D perhaps matching TRBD1 (5 bases). The TCR sequence derives from a human donor with multiple sclerosis. The CDR3 is CAWSVRDVGISAWSNQPQHF. CDR3 coding DNA: TGTGCCTGGAGTGTACGGGACGTTGGCATTTCTGCCTGGAGCAATCAGCCCCAGCATTTT.